This is a list of T cell receptor beta chains from one sample in a study of shared T cell receptors in the human thymus. The protocol was immunoSEQ multiplex PCR, while the TCRdb copy is restricted to in-frame clones and leaves out a portion. The table shows over 650,000 clones, with more than 75% occurring only once. Another study also made use of these data, one on human thymus T cells.

The sample was thymocytes. These receptors were obtained from a boy less than two years old with a congenital heart defect. CDR3s include the opening cysteine and the closing phenylalanine or tryptophan. Each record gives: J gene, clone size, V gene, CDR3 length, D gene, CDR3 protein, CDR3 DNA. The D gene is left open where the match is weak. Size values are once, few and many counts, or a class for expanded clones, and some rows have none.

j_call: TRBJ2-7; clone_size: -; v_call: TRBV5-4; cdr3_length: 16; d_call: -; cdr3_aa: CASSLRGERFYYEQYF; cdr3_nt: TGTGCCAGCAGCTTGAGGGGTGAGAGATTCTACTACGAGCAGTACTTC
j_call: TRBJ2-2; clone_size: -; v_call: TRBV11-2; cdr3_length: 16; d_call: -; cdr3_aa: CASSLEWAGDTGELFF; cdr3_nt: TGTGCCAGCAGCTTAGAGTGGGCAGGGGACACCGGGGAGCTGTTTTTT
j_call: TRBJ2-5; clone_size: -; v_call: TRBV4-3; cdr3_length: 13; d_call: -; cdr3_aa: CASSQERGETQYF; cdr3_nt: TGCGCCAGCAGCCAAGAGAGGGGGGAGACCCAGTACTTC
j_call: TRBJ2-7; clone_size: -; v_call: TRBV27; cdr3_length: 12; d_call: -; cdr3_aa: CASARVSDEQYF; cdr3_nt: TGTGCCAGCGCCAGGGTGTCGGACGAGCAGTACTTC
j_call: TRBJ1-1; clone_size: -; v_call: TRBV5-1; cdr3_length: 18; d_call: -; cdr3_aa: CASSLSLWAGALHTEAFF; cdr3_nt: TGCGCCAGCAGTTTGTCCCTTTGGGCAGGGGCGCTTCACACTGAAGCTTTCTTT
j_call: TRBJ2-7; clone_size: -; v_call: TRBV19; cdr3_length: 15; d_call: -; cdr3_aa: CASSTQDSTGYEQYF; cdr3_nt: TGTGCCAGTAGTACCCAGGACTCAACCGGCTACGAGCAGTACTTC
j_call: TRBJ1-1; clone_size: -; v_call: TRBV18; cdr3_length: 14; d_call: -; cdr3_aa: CASSPILRITEAFF; cdr3_nt: TGTGCCAGCTCACCAATCCTGAGGATCACTGAAGCTTTCTTT
j_call: TRBJ2-3; clone_size: -; v_call: TRBV4-3; cdr3_length: 15; d_call: TRBD2; cdr3_aa: CASSQERGGADTQYF; cdr3_nt: TGCGCCAGCAGCCAAGAGCGCGGGGGTGCAGATACGCAGTATTTT
j_call: TRBJ2-2; clone_size: -; v_call: TRBV10-1; cdr3_length: 15; d_call: TRBD2; cdr3_aa: CASSAERDRSGELFF; cdr3_nt: TGCGCCAGCAGTGCCGAGCGGGATAGGTCCGGGGAGCTGTTTTTT
j_call: TRBJ2-3; clone_size: -; v_call: TRBV19; cdr3_length: 15; d_call: -; cdr3_aa: CASGSRGTSGDTQYF; cdr3_nt: TGTGCCAGCGGTAGCCGTGGGACTTCAGGAGATACGCAGTATTTT
j_call: TRBJ2-7; clone_size: -; v_call: TRBV5-1; cdr3_length: 15; d_call: TRBD1; cdr3_aa: CASSRKGQGSYEQYF; cdr3_nt: TGCGCCAGCAGCCGAAAGGGACAGGGCTCCTACGAGCAGTACTTC
j_call: TRBJ2-3; clone_size: -; v_call: TRBV7-8; cdr3_length: 18; d_call: TRBD2; cdr3_aa: CASSLRATSGDSTDTQYF; cdr3_nt: TGTGCCAGCAGCTTACGAGCTACTAGCGGAGACAGCACAGATACGCAGTATTTT
j_call: TRBJ2-7; clone_size: -; v_call: TRBV7-6; cdr3_length: 13; d_call: -; cdr3_aa: CASSIGQNYEQYF; cdr3_nt: TGTGCCAGCAGCATTGGACAGAACTACGAGCAGTACTTC
j_call: TRBJ2-7; clone_size: -; v_call: TRBV19; cdr3_length: 14; d_call: -; cdr3_aa: CASSPPRGNYEQYF; cdr3_nt: TGTGCCAGTAGTCCCCCTCGGGGGAACTACGAGCAGTACTTC
j_call: TRBJ1-2; clone_size: -; v_call: TRBV10-3; cdr3_length: 15; d_call: -; cdr3_aa: CAIWQVSRGTYGYTF; cdr3_nt: TGTGCCATCTGGCAGGTCTCTCGGGGAACCTATGGCTACACCTTC
j_call: TRBJ1-5; clone_size: -; v_call: TRBV7-8; cdr3_length: 16; d_call: -; cdr3_aa: CASSSRKAGLNQPQHF; cdr3_nt: TGTGCCAGCAGCTCCCGGAAGGCAGGACTTAATCAGCCCCAGCATTTT
j_call: TRBJ2-7; clone_size: -; v_call: TRBV29-1; cdr3_length: 11; d_call: -; cdr3_aa: CSVEQAHEQYF; cdr3_nt: TGCAGCGTTGAACAGGCTCACGAGCAGTACTTC
j_call: TRBJ2-7; clone_size: few; v_call: TRBV6-1; cdr3_length: 16; d_call: TRBD2; cdr3_aa: CASSEPPGLAGGEQYF; cdr3_nt: TGTGCCAGCAGTGAACCCCCGGGACTAGCGGGGGGCGAGCAGTACTTC
j_call: TRBJ2-1; clone_size: -; v_call: TRBV2; cdr3_length: 14; d_call: -; cdr3_aa: CASSDLFSYNEQFF; cdr3_nt: TGTGCCAGCAGTGACCTATTCTCCTACAATGAGCAGTTCTTC
j_call: TRBJ1-1; clone_size: once; v_call: TRBV19; cdr3_length: 15; d_call: TRBD1; cdr3_aa: CARKPHDREDTEAFF; cdr3_nt: TGTGCCAGAAAACCCCATGACAGGGAGGACACTGAAGCTTTCTTT
j_call: TRBJ2-1; clone_size: -; v_call: TRBV5-1; cdr3_length: 22; d_call: TRBD2; cdr3_aa: CASSLATTRTSGRPNYYNEQFF; cdr3_nt: TGCGCCAGCAGCTTGGCTACGACCAGGACTAGCGGGAGGCCCAACTACTACAATGAGCAGTTCTTC
j_call: TRBJ2-7; clone_size: -; v_call: TRBV9; cdr3_length: 18; d_call: -; cdr3_aa: CASSVAPSPPRVVYEQYF; cdr3_nt: TGTGCCAGCAGCGTAGCTCCAAGTCCACCACGGGTAGTATACGAGCAGTACTTC
j_call: TRBJ1-5; clone_size: -; v_call: TRBV19; cdr3_length: 19; d_call: TRBD1; cdr3_aa: CASSIARGQETYSNQPQHF; cdr3_nt: TGTGCCAGTAGTATAGCGAGGGGACAGGAGACCTATAGCAATCAGCCCCAGCATTTT
j_call: TRBJ1-5; clone_size: -; v_call: TRBV11-2; cdr3_length: 16; d_call: TRBD1; cdr3_aa: CASSIGTGLSNQPQHF; cdr3_nt: TGTGCCAGCAGCATAGGGACAGGGCTTAGCAATCAGCCCCAGCATTTT
j_call: TRBJ1-4; clone_size: -; v_call: TRBV5-1; cdr3_length: 15; d_call: -; cdr3_aa: CASSIGQRLNEKLFF; cdr3_nt: TGCGCCAGCAGCATTGGACAGAGACTTAATGAAAAACTGTTTTTT
j_call: TRBJ2-7; clone_size: -; v_call: TRBV27; cdr3_length: 15; d_call: -; cdr3_aa: CASSLVPDFSYEQYF; cdr3_nt: TGTGCCAGCAGTTTGGTCCCGGACTTCTCCTACGAGCAGTACTTC